This TCR beta chain emerged from a study of shared clonotypes between healthy human individuals. Overall study: Each donor's CD8 memory used one plate, CD8 naive two, each CD4 subset three.

CD8 cells classed as naive were CD45RO-negative and positively selected for CCR7, excluding terminally differentiated effector memory CD45RA+ cells. The sorted-subset replicate PCRs were given around 200 ng DNA, which is roughly 30,000 T cell genomes. Using immunoSEQ multiplex PCR, the repertoire was profiled, and TCRdb retains in-frame clones only, with some absent. This sample yields under 1 million clones, of which over 90% are seen a single time; 20% to 30% belongs to the top ten. Germline V gene lookup returns CDR1 LGHNA and CDR2 YNFKEQ. The CDR3 covers 13 residues. Trimming took off 10 bases at V and 3 bases at J, with 15 bases between the two ends.

Sequenced input: naive CD8+ T cells sorted from blood. The clonotype comes from a man under 40 in good health. The chain employs TRBV4-2 and TRBJ1-1; D call uncertain. The CDR3 region is CATTRVGDTEAFF. CDR3 sequence (DNA): TGTGCCACCACGAGAGTGGGAGACACTGAAGCTTTCTTT.